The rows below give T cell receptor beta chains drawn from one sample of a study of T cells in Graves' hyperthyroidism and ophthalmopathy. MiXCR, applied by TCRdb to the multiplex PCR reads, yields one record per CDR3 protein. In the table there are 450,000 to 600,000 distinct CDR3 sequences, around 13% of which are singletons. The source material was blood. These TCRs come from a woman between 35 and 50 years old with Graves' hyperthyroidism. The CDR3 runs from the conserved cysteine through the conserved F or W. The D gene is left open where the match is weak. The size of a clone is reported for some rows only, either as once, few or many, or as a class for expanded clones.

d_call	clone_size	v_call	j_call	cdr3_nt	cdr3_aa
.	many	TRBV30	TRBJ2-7	TGTGCCTGGAGTGAACCCTCAACACTTTTCAGACAGGAGCCGGACTACGAGCAGTACTTC	CAWSEPSTLFRQEPDYEQYF
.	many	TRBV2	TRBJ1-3	TGTGCCAGCATTTCGAACACCATATATTTT	CASISNTIYF
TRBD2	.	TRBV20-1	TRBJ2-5	TGCAGTGCTAGAGGCGGAAGCGGGAGGGACCCAGAGACCCAGTACTTC	CSARGGSGRDPETQYF
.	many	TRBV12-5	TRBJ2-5	TGTGCTAGTGCCCCAGACCGGGAACAAGAGACCCAGTACTTC	CASAPDREQETQYF
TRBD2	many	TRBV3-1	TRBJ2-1	TGTGCCAGCAGCCAGTCTAGCGGAAAGAATGAGCAGTTCTTC	CASSQSSGKNEQFF
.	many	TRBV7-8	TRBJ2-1	TGTGCCAGCAGCTTAGCAGAGGGCCGCAATGAGCAGTTCTTC	CASSLAEGRNEQFF
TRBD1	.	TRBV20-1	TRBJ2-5	TGCAGTGCTCAAACAGGGGCACAAGAGACCCAGTACTTC	CSAQTGAQETQYF
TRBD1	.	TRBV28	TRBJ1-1	TGTGCCAGCAGTACCAGGGGGGCGAACACTGAAGCTTTCTTT	CASSTRGANTEAFF
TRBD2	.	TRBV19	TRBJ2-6	TGTGCCAGTAGGGGGAGGGGAAGCTCTGGGGCCAACGTCCTGACTTTC	CASRGRGSSGANVLTF
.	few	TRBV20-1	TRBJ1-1	TGCAGTGCTAGGGACAGAAACACTGGAGCTTTCTTT	CSARDRNTGAFF
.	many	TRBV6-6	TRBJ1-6	TGTGCCAGCAGTTACGGGGGTAACAATTCACCCCTCCACTTT	CASSYGGNNSPLHF
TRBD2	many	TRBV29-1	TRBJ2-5	TGCAGCGGGGGACTAGCGGCCCAAGAGACCCAGTACTTC	CSGGLAAQETQYF
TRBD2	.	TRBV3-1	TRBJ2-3	TGTGCCAGCAGCCGAACTAGCGGGAGAGGTGATACGCAGTATTTT	CASSRTSGRGDTQYF
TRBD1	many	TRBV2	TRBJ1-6	TGTGCCAGCAGGCGACAGGGACAAACTTCACCCCTCCACTTT	CASRRQGQTSPLHF
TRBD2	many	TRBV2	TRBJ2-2	TGTGCCAGCAGCGGGACTAGCGGGAGGTACACCGGGGAGCTGTTTTTT	CASSGTSGRYTGELFF
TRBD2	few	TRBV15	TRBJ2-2	TGTGCCACCAGCAGTAGCGGGCCCACCGGGGAGCTGTTTTTT	CATSSSGPTGELFF
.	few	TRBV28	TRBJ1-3	TGTGCCAGCAGTTTCCGACAGTTAGGCACCATATATTTT	CASSFRQLGTIYF
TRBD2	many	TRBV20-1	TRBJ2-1	TGCAGTGCTAGTAGGGCTAGCGGGAGTCTGGGCTCCTACAATGAGCAGTTCTTC	CSASRASGSLGSYNEQFF
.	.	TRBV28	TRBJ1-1	TGTGCCAGCAGCAGAACGGCCAACGCTGAAGCTTTCTTT	CASSRTANAEAFF
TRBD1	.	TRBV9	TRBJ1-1	TGTGCCAGCAGCGAACTGCCGGGACAGATGAACACTGAAGCTTTCTTT	CASSELPGQMNTEAFF
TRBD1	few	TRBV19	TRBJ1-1	TGTGCCAGTAGAGCAGGGGGCGAAGGGTCGGTGACTGAAGCTTTCTTT	CASRAGGEGSVTEAFF
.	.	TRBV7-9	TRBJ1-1	TGTGCCAGCAGCAAATCGTCGGGGTTCGCTGAAGCTTTCTTT	CASSKSSGFAEAFF
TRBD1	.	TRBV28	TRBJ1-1	TGTGCCAGCAGTTTGGACAGGGGTTCGTGGGGCACTGAAGCTTTCTTT	CASSLDRGSWGTEAFF
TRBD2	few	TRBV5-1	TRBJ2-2	TGCGCCAGCAGCCAGGGACTAGCGGGAGGGCCTTCAACCGGGGAGCTGTTTTTT	CASSQGLAGGPSTGELFF
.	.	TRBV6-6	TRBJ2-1	TGTGCCAGCAGTTACTCGGGAACTAGGAATGAGCAGTTCTTC	CASSYSGTRNEQFF
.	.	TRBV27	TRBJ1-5	TGTGCCAGCAGTTTATACGGGGTCCGTAGCAATCAGCCCCAGCATTTT	CASSLYGVRSNQPQHF
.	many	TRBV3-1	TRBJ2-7	TGTGCCAGCAGCCAAGGAATCGTAGGCAACTACGAGCAGTACTTC	CASSQGIVGNYEQYF
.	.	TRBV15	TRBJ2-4	TGTGCCACCGCGGGGACAGAAAAAAACATTCAGTACTTC	CATAGTEKNIQYF
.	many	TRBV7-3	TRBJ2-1	TGTGCCAGCAGCTCGTCCAGGGGAGCCTACAATGAGCAGTTCTTC	CASSSSRGAYNEQFF
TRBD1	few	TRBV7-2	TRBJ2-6	TGTGCCAGCAGCTTAGGAGACAGGGGGCTCGGGGCCAACGTCCTGACTTTC	CASSLGDRGLGANVLTF
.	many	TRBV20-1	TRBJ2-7	TGCAGTGCTAAAACGGGGCGTGCACTTTCCTACGAGCAGTACTTC	CSAKTGRALSYEQYF
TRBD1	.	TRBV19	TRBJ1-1	TGTGCCAGTCTCCGGACAGGGGACATGAACACTGAAGCTTTCTTT	CASLRTGDMNTEAFF
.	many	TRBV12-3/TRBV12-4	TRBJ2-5	TGTGCCAGCAGTTTCAGGGTTACTGAGACCCAGTACTTC	CASSFRVTETQYF
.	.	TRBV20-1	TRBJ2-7	TGCAGTGCTAACGCCCACTCCTACGAGCAGTACTTC	CSANAHSYEQYF
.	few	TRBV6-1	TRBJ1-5	TGTGCCAGCAGGGGGGTTAGCAATCAGCCCCAGCATTTT	CASRGVSNQPQHF
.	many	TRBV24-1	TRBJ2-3	TGTGCCACCAGTGACCCGACAGCCCGTTACACAGATACGCAGTATTTT	CATSDPTARYTDTQYF
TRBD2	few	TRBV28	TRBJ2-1	TGTGCCAGCAGTTGGAGCGGGGTTAATGAGCAGTTCTTC	CASSWSGVNEQFF
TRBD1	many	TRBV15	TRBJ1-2	TGTGCCACCAGCAGAGATCCCACCGGACAGGGGGGAGGCTACACCTTC	CATSRDPTGQGGGYTF
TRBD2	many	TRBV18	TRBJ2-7	TGTGCCAGCTCACGGAGCGGGATGGATAACGAGCAGTACTTC	CASSRSGMDNEQYF
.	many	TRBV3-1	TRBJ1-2	TGTGCCAGCAGCCAAGTGGCAGGGGTGTCCGGCTACACCTTC	CASSQVAGVSGYTF
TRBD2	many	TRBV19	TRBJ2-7	TGTGCCAGTAGTTCCGGGACTAGCGGAGCGAGCTCCTACGAGCAGTACTTC	CASSSGTSGASSYEQYF
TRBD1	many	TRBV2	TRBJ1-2	TGTGCCAGCAGAGGGACAGGGGTCGTCTATGGCTACACCTTC	CASRGTGVVYGYTF
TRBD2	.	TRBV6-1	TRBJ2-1	TGTGCCAGCATCCCGGGAGGGAGATACAATGAGCAGTTCTTC	CASIPGGRYNEQFF
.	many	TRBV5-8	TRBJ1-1	TGTGCCAGCAGTCCTGGGATAATGAACACTGAAGCTTTCTTT	CASSPGIMNTEAFF
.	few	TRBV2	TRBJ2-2	TGTGCCAGCAGTGTCCAGTTGAACACCGGGGAGCTGTTTTTT	CASSVQLNTGELFF
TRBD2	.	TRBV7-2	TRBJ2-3	TGTGCCAGCAGCTGGGGGGTCGGGAGGGCCTCGATAACCACAGATACGCAGTATTTT	CASSWGVGRASITTDTQYF
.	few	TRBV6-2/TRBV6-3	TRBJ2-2	TGTGCCAGCAGTTATGGGGCGGACATTGGCGCCGGGGAGCTGTTTTTT	CASSYGADIGAGELFF
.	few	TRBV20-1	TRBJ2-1	TGCAGTGCTCCGGGACAGGGAAGCCGGGAGGGAGGGAATGAGCAGTTCTTC	CSAPGQGSREGGNEQFF
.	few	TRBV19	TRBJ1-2	TGTGCCAGTAACTCAGAAATGGGGGCCTCTAACTATGGCTACACCTTC	CASNSEMGASNYGYTF
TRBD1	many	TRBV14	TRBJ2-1	TGTGCCAGCAGCCGCCTCCGGACAGGTAGCAACTACAATGAGCAGTTCTTC	CASSRLRTGSNYNEQFF
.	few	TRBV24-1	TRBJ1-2	TGTGCCACCAGTGATTTACCGACTGGGGTCTACACCTTC	CATSDLPTGVYTF
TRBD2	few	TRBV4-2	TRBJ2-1	TGTGCCAGCAGCCAAGGGGGACTAACTCTCAATGAGCAGTTCTTC	CASSQGGLTLNEQFF
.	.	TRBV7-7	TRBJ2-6	TGTGCTAGCAGCCCTATTGGGGGCTCTGGGGCCAACGTCCTGACTTTC	CASSPIGGSGANVLTF
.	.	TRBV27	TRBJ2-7	TGTGCCAGCAGTCTACGCGTTGAGCAATCCTACGAGCAGTACTTC	CASSLRVEQSYEQYF
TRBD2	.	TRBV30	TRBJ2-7	TGTGCCTGGAGGTACCGGCGACTAGCGGGAGTCTACGAGCAGTACTTC	CAWRYRRLAGVYEQYF
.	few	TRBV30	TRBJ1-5	TGTGCCTGGAGTGCCGACGGGTCAGTCCATAGCAATCAGCCCCAGCATTTT	CAWSADGSVHSNQPQHF
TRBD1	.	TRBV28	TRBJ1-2	TGTGCCAGTAGTGACCGCAGAACAGGGGGCGCGGGGGGCTACACCTTC	CASSDRRTGGAGGYTF
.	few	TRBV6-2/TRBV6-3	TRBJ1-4	TGTGCCAGCAGTTACTCGAGAGGGGGTGGAGAAAAACTGTTTTTT	CASSYSRGGGEKLFF
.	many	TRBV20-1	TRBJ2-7	TGCAGTGCTAGAAACTACGTAGCGGAAGGTTACGAGCAGTACTTC	CSARNYVAEGYEQYF
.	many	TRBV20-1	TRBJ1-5	TGCAGTGCTAGTAGGGGAACTTTGGATCAGCCCCAGCATTTT	CSASRGTLDQPQHF